The 12 T cell receptor beta chains reported below all come from one sample, sequenced in a study of cytomegalovirus exposure and HLA in healthy donors. Clones were read by immunoSEQ multiplex PCR, and TCRdb kept only the in-frame ones, dropping some. The table includes about 160,000 clones, roughly 96% detected once. Specimen: PBMCs. The receptors were gathered from a woman between 18 and 29 years old in good health and CMV-seronegative.

The V and J genes are TRBV6-5 and TRBJ2-3, with D possibly TRBD2 on 7 matching bases. The ends were cut back, 6 bases at V and 2 bases at J, with 12 bases in the middle. Germline CDR1 MNHEY, CDR2 SVGAGI. The CDR3 is made up of 14 amino acids. DNA for the CDR3: TGTGCCAGCAGCCCGGGGGGCCCCACAGATACGCAGTATTTT. It codes for CASSPGGPTDTQYF.

This rearrangement joins TRBV7-8 to TRBJ1-6; no firm D call. Germline assignment: CDR1 SGHVS and CDR2 FQNEAQ. The CDR3 is 13 residues long. V gave up 1 base and J gave up 12 bases, with 10 bases separating them. This CDR3 reads CASSLERGRPLHF. CDR3 coding DNA: TGTGCCAGCAGCTTAGAGAGAGGGCGACCCCTCCACTTT.

Written as DNA, the CDR3 is TGTGCCAGCAGTTACTCTGGGACAGATGGCTACACCTTC. Protein sequence: CASSYSGTDGYTF. This sequence joins TRBV6-5 and TRBJ1-2; 7 bases line up with TRBD1. The CDR3 is made up of 13 amino acids. Germline lookup yields CDR1 MNHEY and CDR2 SVGAGI. V was pared by 0 bases and J by 6 bases, with 1 base of the junction left unmatched.

V is TRBV7-9 and J is TRBJ2-1, with TRBD2 identical over 10 bases. Germline V gene sequence: CDR1 SEHNR, CDR2 FQNEAQ (reference sequence). This CDR3 has 13 amino acids. The junction had 5 bases not matched to a gene; V was cut back by 5 bases and J by 10 bases. The CDR3 reads CASSILAGSEQFF. The CDR3 DNA reads as TGTGCCAGCAGCATACTAGCGGGGTCCGAGCAGTTCTTC.

The chain employs TRBV4-2 and TRBJ1-5; D uncertain. Per the germline V gene, CDR1 is LGHNA and CDR2 is YNFKEQ. With 0 bases removed from V and 6 bases from J, the gap between germline ends came to 6 bases. The CDR3 contains 13 residues. In DNA form, the CDR3 reads TGTGCCAGCAGCCAAGATCGGGGTCAGCCCCAGCATTTT. Its translation: CASSQDRGQPQHF.

This sequence joins TRBV4-3 and TRBJ2-1; TRBD1 aligns across 7 bases. Germline V gene lookup returns CDR1 LGHNA and CDR2 YSLEER. There are 17 residues in the CDR3. The V gene end was trimmed by 3 bases and the J gene end by 3 bases; junction bases not matched to a gene: 11. The CDR3 bases are TGCGCCAGCAGCCAGGAAGGATACCGGGACAGCTACAATGAGCAGTTCTTC. Its protein is CASSQEGYRDSYNEQFF.

The chain carries TRBV4-1 and TRBJ2-7; a possible D gene is TRBD2 (5 bases). Between the trimmed V and J ends, which lost 1 base and 3 bases, there was a span of 7 bases. The germline V gene has CDR1 MGHRA and CDR2 YSYEKL. The CDR3 has 13 amino acids. The CDR3, as DNA: TGCGCCAGCAGCCAAGCCGGGGACTACGAGCAGTACTTC. Amino acid sequence: CASSQAGDYEQYF.

The chain is built from TRBV27 and TRBJ1-2, with D maybe TRBD1 (5 bases). V lost 0 bases to trimming and J lost 8 bases, with 19 bases between them. The CDR3 extends over 16 amino acids. Germline CDR1 and CDR2: MNHEY and SMNVEV (reference sequence). The CDR3 is CASSLSAGGASEGYTF. The CDR3 DNA reads TGTGCCAGCAGTTTATCGGCCGGGGGAGCCTCGGAGGGCTACACCTTC.

The CDR3 DNA reads as TGTGCCAGCAGTTATGCTCAGGGGGAGTATGGCTACACCTTC. Translation: CASSYAQGEYGYTF. This sequence joins TRBV6-6 and TRBJ1-2, with 7 positions matching TRBD1. V lost 3 bases and J lost 5; bases outside the gene matches: 6. Germline V CDR1 and CDR2: MNHNY, SVGAGI (reference sequence). The CDR3 covers 14 residues.

The J gene is TRBJ1-1, the V gene TRBV2; unclear D gene. In germline, CDR1 is SNHLY, CDR2 FYNNEI. The germline V and J ends were trimmed by 5 bases and 5 bases, with 12 bases remaining between them. The CDR3 has 13 residues. CDR3 bases: TGTGCCAGCAGTCACCGTGGCGGTACTGAAGCTTTCTTT. Translation: CASSHRGGTEAFF. The entire variable domain, with the rest obtained from reference TRBV2 and TRBJ1-1, is as follows: EPEVTQTPSHQVTQMGQEVILRCVPISNHLYFYWYRQILGQKVEFLVSFYNNEISEKSEIFDDQFSVERPDGSNFTLKIRSTKLEDSAMYFCASSHRGGTEAFFGQGTRLTVV.

V usage is TRBV7-8 and J usage is TRBJ2-7; 7 bases agree with TRBD1. V dropped 3 bases and J dropped 4; count of bases not matched to a gene: 3. Germline V lookup: CDR1 SGHVS, CDR2 FQNEAQ. This CDR3 is 13 amino acids long. CDR3 loop: CASSLTGQYEQYF. The CDR3 region has the DNA TGTGCCAGCAGCTTGACAGGGCAGTACGAGCAGTACTTC. The full variable domain, rest sourced from reference TRBV7-8 and TRBJ2-7, is GAGVSQSPRYKVAKRGQDVALRCDPISGHVSLFWYQQALGQGPEFLTYFQNEAQLDKSGLPSDRFFAERPEGSVSTLKIQRTQQEDSAVYLCASSLTGQYEQYFGPGTRLTVT.

The gene calls are TRBV6-1 and TRBJ1-6; D not certain. Trimming removed 0 bases at V and 10 bases at J, with 19 bases between. This CDR3 is built from 17 residues. Per the germline V gene, CDR1 is MNHNS and CDR2 is SASEGT. CDR3 DNA: TGTGCCAGCAGTGAAGCCGTTAGAGGCAAGCCGTTGTCACCCCTCCACTTT. Encoded protein: CASSEAVRGKPLSPLHF.